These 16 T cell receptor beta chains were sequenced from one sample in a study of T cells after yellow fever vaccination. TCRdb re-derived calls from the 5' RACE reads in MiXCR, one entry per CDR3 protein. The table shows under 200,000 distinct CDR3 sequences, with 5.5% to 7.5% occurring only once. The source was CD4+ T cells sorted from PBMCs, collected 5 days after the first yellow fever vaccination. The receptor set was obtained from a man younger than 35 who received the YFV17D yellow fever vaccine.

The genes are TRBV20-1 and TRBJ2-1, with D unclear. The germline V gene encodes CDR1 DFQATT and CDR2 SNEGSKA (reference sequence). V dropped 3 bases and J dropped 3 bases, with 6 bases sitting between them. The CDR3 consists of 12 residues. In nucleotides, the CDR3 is TGCAGTGCTAGCCCCATCTACAATGAGCAGTTCTTC. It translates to CSASPIYNEQFF.

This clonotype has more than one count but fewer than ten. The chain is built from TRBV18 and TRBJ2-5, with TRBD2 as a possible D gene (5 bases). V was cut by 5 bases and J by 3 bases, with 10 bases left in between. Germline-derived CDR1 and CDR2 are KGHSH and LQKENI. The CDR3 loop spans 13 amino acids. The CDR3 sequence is CASSFRLKETQYF. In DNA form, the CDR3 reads TGTGCCAGCTCATTTCGACTAAAAGAGACCCAGTACTTC.

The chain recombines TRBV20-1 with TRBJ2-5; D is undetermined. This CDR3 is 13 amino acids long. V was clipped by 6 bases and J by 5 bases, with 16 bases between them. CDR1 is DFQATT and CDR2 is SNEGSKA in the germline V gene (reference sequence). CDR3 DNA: TGCAGTGCCCGAGAGAGTTCCGAGGAGACCCAGTACTTC. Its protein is CSARESSEETQYF.

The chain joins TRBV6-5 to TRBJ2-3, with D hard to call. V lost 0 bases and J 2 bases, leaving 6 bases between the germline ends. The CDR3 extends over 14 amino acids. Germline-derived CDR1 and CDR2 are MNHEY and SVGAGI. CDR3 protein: CASSYSVTTDTQYF. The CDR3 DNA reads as TGTGCCAGCAGTTACTCGGTCACCACAGATACGCAGTATTTT.

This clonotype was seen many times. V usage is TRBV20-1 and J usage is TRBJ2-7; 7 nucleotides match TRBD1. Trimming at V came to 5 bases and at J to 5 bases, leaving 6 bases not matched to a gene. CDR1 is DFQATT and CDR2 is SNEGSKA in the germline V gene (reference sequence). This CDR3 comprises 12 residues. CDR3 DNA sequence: TGCAGTGCTCCCTGGACAGGTAACGAGCAGTACGTC. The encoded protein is CSAPWTGNEQYV.

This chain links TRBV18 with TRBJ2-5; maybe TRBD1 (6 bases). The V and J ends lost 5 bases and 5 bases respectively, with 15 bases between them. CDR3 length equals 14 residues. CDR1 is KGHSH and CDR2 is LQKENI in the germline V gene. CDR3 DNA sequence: TGTGCCAGCTCATCAGCAGGGGTCGGGGAGACCCAGTACTTC. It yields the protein CASSSAGVGETQYF.

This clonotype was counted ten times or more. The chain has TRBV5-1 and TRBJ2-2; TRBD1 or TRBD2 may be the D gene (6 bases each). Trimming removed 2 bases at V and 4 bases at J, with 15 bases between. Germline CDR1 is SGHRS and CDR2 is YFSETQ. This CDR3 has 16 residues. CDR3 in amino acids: CASSFLGGASTGELFF. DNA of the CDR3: TGCGCCAGCAGCTTTCTCGGGGGCGCGTCCACCGGGGAGCTGTTTTTT.

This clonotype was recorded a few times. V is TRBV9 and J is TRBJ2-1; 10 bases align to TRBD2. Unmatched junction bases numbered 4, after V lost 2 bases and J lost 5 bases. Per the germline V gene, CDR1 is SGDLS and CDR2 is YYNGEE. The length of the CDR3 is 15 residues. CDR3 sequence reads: CASSVTSGAHNEQFF. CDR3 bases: TGTGCCAGCAGCGTCACTAGCGGGGCCCACAATGAGCAGTTCTTC.

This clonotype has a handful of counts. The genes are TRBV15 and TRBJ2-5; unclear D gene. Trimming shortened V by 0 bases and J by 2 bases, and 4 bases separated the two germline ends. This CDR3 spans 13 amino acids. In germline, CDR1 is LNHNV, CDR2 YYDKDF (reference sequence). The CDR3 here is CATSREKQETQYF. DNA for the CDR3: TGTGCCACCAGCAGAGAGAAACAAGAGACCCAGTACTTC.

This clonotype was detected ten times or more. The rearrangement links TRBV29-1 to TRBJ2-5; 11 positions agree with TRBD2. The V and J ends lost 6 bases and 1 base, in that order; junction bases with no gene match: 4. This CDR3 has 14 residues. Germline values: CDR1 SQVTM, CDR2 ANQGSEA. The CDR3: CSVGGTSGQETQYF. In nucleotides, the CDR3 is TGCAGCGTAGGAGGGACTAGCGGCCAAGAGACCCAGTACTTC.

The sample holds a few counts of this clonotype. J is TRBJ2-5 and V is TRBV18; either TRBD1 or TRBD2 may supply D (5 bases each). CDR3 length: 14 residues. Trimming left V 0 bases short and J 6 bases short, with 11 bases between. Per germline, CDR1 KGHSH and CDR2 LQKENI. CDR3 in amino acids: CASSPPGESKTQYF. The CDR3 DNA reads TGTGCCAGCTCACCACCGGGGGAGTCGAAGACCCAGTACTTC.

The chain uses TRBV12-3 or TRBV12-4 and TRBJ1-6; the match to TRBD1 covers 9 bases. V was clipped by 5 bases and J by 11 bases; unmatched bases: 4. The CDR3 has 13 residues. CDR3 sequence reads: CASSGQGSTPLHF. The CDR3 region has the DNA TGTGCCAGCAGTGGACAGGGGTCTACACCCCTCCACTTT.

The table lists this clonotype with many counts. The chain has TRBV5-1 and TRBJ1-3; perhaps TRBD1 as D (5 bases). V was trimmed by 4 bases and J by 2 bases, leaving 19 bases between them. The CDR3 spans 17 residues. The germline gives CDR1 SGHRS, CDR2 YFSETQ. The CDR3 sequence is CASSPQPQGRAGNTIYF. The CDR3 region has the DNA TGCGCCAGCAGCCCACAACCGCAGGGTAGAGCTGGAAACACCATATATTTT.

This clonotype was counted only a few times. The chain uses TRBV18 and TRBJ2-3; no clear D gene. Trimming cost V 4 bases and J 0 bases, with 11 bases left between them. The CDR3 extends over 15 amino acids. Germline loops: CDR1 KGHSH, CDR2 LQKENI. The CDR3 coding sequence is TGTGCCAGCTCACGTCCTGCAGGCAGCACAGATACGCAGTATTTT. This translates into CASSRPAGSTDTQYF.

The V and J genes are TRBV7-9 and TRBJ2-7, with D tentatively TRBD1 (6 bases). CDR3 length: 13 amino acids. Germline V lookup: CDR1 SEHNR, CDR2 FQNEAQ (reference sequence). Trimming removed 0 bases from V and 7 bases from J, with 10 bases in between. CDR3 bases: TGTGCCAGCAGCTTAGCGGGGGCGAGGGAGCAGTACGTC. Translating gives CASSLAGAREQYV.

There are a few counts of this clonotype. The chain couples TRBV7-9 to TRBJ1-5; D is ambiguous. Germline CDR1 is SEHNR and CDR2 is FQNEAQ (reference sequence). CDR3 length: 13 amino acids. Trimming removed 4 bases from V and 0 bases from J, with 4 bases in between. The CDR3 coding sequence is TGTGCCAGCAGCTACGGTAGCAATCAGCCCCAGCATTTT. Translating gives CASSYGSNQPQHF.